The rows below give T cell receptor beta chains drawn from one sample of a study of blood T cell repertoires in COVID-19. Some clones are missing from TCRdb's copy, which holds only in-frame ones; the method was immunoSEQ multiplex PCR. This table holds around 80,000 clones, about three quarters found once. Sequenced sample: peripheral blood. Receptors originate from a woman of 80 years or more with active or convalescent COVID-19. The CDR3 runs from the conserved cysteine through the conserved F or W. A D gene is named only where the DNA matches it firmly. Some rows have no size entry. The others give once, few or many, or a class for an expanded clone.

cdr3_aa | cdr3_nt | j_call | v_call | d_call | clone_size
CASIPPGGHNEQFF | TGTGCCAGCATACCCCCTGGCGGCCACAATGAGCAGTTCTTC | TRBJ2-1 | TRBV28 | NA | NA
CASSLATDRQGQETQYF | TGTGCCAGCAGCTTAGCGACAGATCGACAGGGTCAAGAGACCCAGTACTTC | TRBJ2-5 | TRBV7-2 | TRBD1 | NA
CASSAGLGNTIYF | TGTGCCAGCAGCGCAGGCCTCGGAAACACCATATATTTT | TRBJ1-3 | TRBV7-2 | NA | NA
CAWEASGSTDTQYF | TGTGCCTGGGAGGCTAGCGGGAGCACAGATACGCAGTATTTT | TRBJ2-3 | TRBV30 | TRBD2 | NA
CASTGLREFEAFF | TGTGCCAGTACCGGACTAAGAGAGTTTGAAGCTTTCTTT | TRBJ1-1 | TRBV19 | NA | NA
CASSYSKGGKLYEQYF | TGTGCCAGCAGTTACTCGAAGGGAGGGAAACTCTACGAGCAGTACTTC | TRBJ2-7 | TRBV6-7 | TRBD2 | NA
CASSFKQGATNEKLFF | TGTGCCAGCAGCTTCAAACAGGGGGCGACTAATGAAAAACTGTTTTTT | TRBJ1-4 | TRBV7-3 | TRBD1 | NA
CAWTSGLFNEQFF | TGTGCCTGGACCTCGGGACTCTTCAATGAGCAGTTCTTC | TRBJ2-1 | TRBV30 | NA | NA
CASHEGCRRTNEKLFF | TGTGCCAGCCATGAGGGTTGCCGTAGAACTAATGAAAAACTGTTTTTT | TRBJ1-4 | TRBV3-1/TRBV3-2 | NA | once
CASSQDSRGHEQFF | TGCGCCAGCAGCCAAGATAGCAGGGGACATGAGCAGTTCTTC | TRBJ2-1 | TRBV4-3 | NA | NA
CASSVRTEWRNTEAFF | TGTGCCAGCAGTGTCCGGACAGAGTGGAGGAACACTGAAGCTTTCTTT | TRBJ1-1 | TRBV6-1 | NA | NA
CASRTDRGLGSPLHF | TGTGCCAGCAGGACGGACAGGGGGCTCGGTTCACCCCTCCACTTT | TRBJ1-6 | TRBV6-5 | TRBD1 | once
CASSQDPPGFGYEQYF | TGCGCCAGCAGCCAAGACCCCCCAGGGTTTGGCTACGAGCAGTACTTC | TRBJ2-7 | TRBV4-1 | NA | NA
CASSSSSVGAGKNTEAFF | TGTGCCAGCAGCTCCTCTAGTGTGGGGGCAGGGAAGAACACTGAAGCTTTCTTT | TRBJ1-1 | TRBV11-3 | NA | NA
CASSEAGSYEQYF | TGCGCCAGCAGTGAAGCCGGCTCCTACGAGCAGTACTTC | TRBJ2-7 | TRBV10-1 | NA | NA
CASSLGLAGGTDTQYF | TGTGCCAGCAGCTTGGGACTAGCGGGGGGCACAGATACGCAGTATTTT | TRBJ2-3 | TRBV5-6 | TRBD2 | NA